The next 5 T cell receptor beta chains were all read from a single sample in a study of CD8 T cells in Susac syndrome. Reverse transcription used roughly 0.45 to 1 ug RNA and random hexamers. TCRdb processed the immunoSEQ multiplex PCR reads anew with MiXCR; each CDR3 protein has one entry. This sample has about 160,000 distinct CDR3 sequences, with approximately 92% found just once. Source material: CD4+ T cells from PBMCs. All receptors derive from a human donor in good health.

The chain combines TRBV5-4 with TRBJ1-2, with TRBD1 matching over 7 bases. V shed 4 bases, J shed 5 bases, and the junction held 5 bases outside the gene matches. The CDR3 spans 13 residues. Germline CDR1 is SGHNT and CDR2 is YYREEE (reference sequence). The CDR3 loop is CASSPQQGYGYTF. CDR3 nucleotide sequence: TGTGCCAGCAGCCCCCAACAGGGGTATGGCTACACCTTC.

V is TRBV11-2 and J is TRBJ2-4; possible D gene TRBD2, 5 bases. V shed 4 bases and J shed 8 bases, with 21 bases lying between them. The CDR3 is made up of 16 amino acids. Germline V gene sequence: CDR1 SGHAT, CDR2 FQNNGV. The CDR3, as DNA: TGTGCCAGCAGCTCCGGACTGGCTAGAGAGAGGGACATTCAGTACTTC. Its translation is CASSSGLARERDIQYF. Based on the CDR3 plus reference TRBV11-2 and TRBJ2-4, the full variable domain is EAGVAQSPRYKIIEKRQSVAFWCNPISGHATLYWYQQILGQGPKLLIQFQNNGVVDDSQLPKDRFSAERLKGVDSTLKIQPAKLEDSAVYLCASSSGLARERDIQYFGAGTRLSVL.

This chain uses TRBV2 with TRBJ1-2, with a possible D match to TRBD1 (6 bases). Germline CDR1 is SNHLY and CDR2 is FYNNEI. The V end lost 5 bases, the J end lost 4 bases, and 14 bases lay between the germline ends. The CDR3 extends over 14 amino acids. Here the CDR3 reads CASSPRTASYGYTF. The CDR3 bases are TGTGCCAGCAGTCCCAGGACAGCGAGCTATGGCTACACCTTC.

The V call is TRBV19, the J call TRBJ2-2, with D hard to call. The V end was cut by 5 bases, the J end by 2 bases, with 9 bases between. The CDR3 runs to 14 residues. The germline gives CDR1 LNHDA, CDR2 SQIVND (reference sequence). CDR3 nucleotides: TGTGCCAGTAGTTGGGCCCGAAACACCGGGGAGCTGTTTTTT. Its translation: CASSWARNTGELFF.

The rearrangement links TRBV3-1 to TRBJ2-1, with no clear D. Germline V gene sequence: CDR1 LGHDT, CDR2 YNNKEL (reference sequence). The V and J ends lost 5 bases and 9 bases respectively, with 8 bases between them. The CDR3 consists of 11 residues. The CDR3 here is CASSSTREQFF. In nucleotides, the CDR3 is TGTGCCAGCAGCTCAACCCGTGAGCAGTTCTTC.